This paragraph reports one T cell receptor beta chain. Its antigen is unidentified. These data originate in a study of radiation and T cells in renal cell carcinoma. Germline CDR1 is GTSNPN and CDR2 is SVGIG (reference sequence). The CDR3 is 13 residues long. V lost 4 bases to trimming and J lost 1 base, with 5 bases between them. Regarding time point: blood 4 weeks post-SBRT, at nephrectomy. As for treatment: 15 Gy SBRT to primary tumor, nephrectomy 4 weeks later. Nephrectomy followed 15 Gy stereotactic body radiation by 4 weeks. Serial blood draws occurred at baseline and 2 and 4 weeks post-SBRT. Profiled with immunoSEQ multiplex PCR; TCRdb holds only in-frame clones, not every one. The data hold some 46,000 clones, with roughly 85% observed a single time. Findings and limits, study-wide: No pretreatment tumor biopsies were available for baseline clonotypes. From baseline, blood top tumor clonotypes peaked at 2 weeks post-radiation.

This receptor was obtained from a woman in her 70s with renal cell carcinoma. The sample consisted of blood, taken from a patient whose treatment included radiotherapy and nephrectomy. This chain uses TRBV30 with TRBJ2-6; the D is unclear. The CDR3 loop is CAWKESGANVLTF. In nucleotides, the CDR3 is TGTGCCTGGAAAGAGTCTGGGGCCAACGTCCTGACTTTC.